The 10 T cell receptor beta chains below were found in one sample sequenced in a study of relationships among human T cell subsets. Semiquantitative ARM-PCR amplified T cell receptor alpha and beta CDR3 regions from mRNA. ARM-PCR used tagged nested gene-specific primers, then communal superprimers for exponential amplification. Each CDR3 protein is one row after TCRdb ran MiXCR on the multiplex PCR reads. The data contain approximately 15,000 distinct CDR3 sequences, 62% of them singletons. Specimen: total T cells sorted from blood. The source is a man aged 40-50 years in good health.

This clonotype has only a few counts. The rearrangement links TRBV10-3 to TRBJ2-7; the D is unclear. V lost 5 bases to trimming and J lost 2 bases, with 13 bases between them. The CDR3 totals 14 residues. Germline loops: CDR1 ENHRY, CDR2 SYGVKD. CDR3 region: CAISPGTRTYEQYF. The CDR3 DNA is TGTGCCATCAGTCCCGGAACACGGACCTACGAGCAGTACTTC.

The rearrangement links TRBV7-9 to TRBJ2-1, with 13 bases that match TRBD2. Germline loops: CDR1 SEHNR, CDR2 FQNEAQ (reference sequence). Trimming cost V 5 bases and J 6 bases; bases outside gene matches: 7. The CDR3 is 16 residues long. The CDR3: CASSPPGTSGINEQFF. The DNA of the CDR3 is TGTGCCAGCAGCCCCCCAGGGACTAGCGGGATCAATGAGCAGTTCTTC.

The V gene is TRBV5-1, the J gene TRBJ2-5, with a possible D match to TRBD2 (6 bases). Germline CDR1 reads SGHRS; CDR2 reads YFSETQ. Trimming cost V 0 bases and J 4 bases, with 16 bases left between them. The CDR3 consists of 16 residues. The CDR3 DNA sequence: TGCGCCAGCAGCTTGGCGTCAGGAGGGATCGGAGAGACCCAGTACTTC. It codes for CASSLASGGIGETQYF.

This clonotype was picked up a small number of times. This chain links TRBV11-2 with TRBJ2-7; TRBD1 agrees at 9 bases. CDR1 and CDR2 (germline): SGHAT, FQNNGV. With 0 bases clipped from V and 3 bases from J, the junction kept 12 bases outside the gene matches. The CDR3 spans 18 residues. CDR3 in DNA: TGTGCCAGCAGCTTAGATGTCGGGGGGACAGGGTCGGACTACGAGCAGTACTTC. It specifies CASSLDVGGTGSDYEQYF.

The chain has TRBV12-3 or TRBV12-4 and TRBJ2-1; no clear D gene. The CDR3 has 14 amino acids. Trimming pared 5 bases from V and 9 bases from J, leaving 17 bases between. The CDR3 nucleotides are TGTGCCAGCAGTCCCCCGGGCATTACTGGTGAGCAGTTCTTC. Its protein product is CASSPPGITGEQFF.

J is TRBJ1-2 and V is TRBV11-2, with D possibly matching TRBD1 (5 bases). V lost 9 bases and J lost 6, with 17 bases in between. CDR1 and CDR2 from the germline V gene are SGHAT and FQNNGV. The CDR3 covers 13 residues. The CDR3 loop reads CASSRGAGHGYTF. For the CDR3, the DNA is TGTGCCAGTAGTCGGGGCGCGGGCCATGGCTACACCTTC.

About this clonotype itself: Relative to the germline gene, one junction end is altered; a read error may explain this. V and J are TRBV28 and TRBJ2-5; no clear D. Germline V CDR1 and CDR2: MDHEN, SYDVKM. The CDR3 contains 11 residues. CDR3 in DNA: TGCGCCACGCAGGCACAAGAGACCCAGTACTTC. This gives the protein CATQAQETQYF.

The rearrangement links TRBV11-2 to TRBJ2-7; tentative D call: TRBD2 (7 bases). Germline V gene data show CDR1 as SGHAT and CDR2 as FQNNGV. V dropped 5 bases and J dropped 3 bases, with 17 bases sitting between them. The CDR3 sequence is 15 residues long. In nucleotides, the CDR3 is TGTGCCAGCAGCCGCGGGTATAGGGGGGGCTACGAGCAGTACTTC. Amino acid sequence: CASSRGYRGGYEQYF.

This clonotype was detected only once. The chain combines TRBV5-1 with TRBJ2-1, with 7 nucleotides matching TRBD2. The junction had 6 bases not matched to a gene; V was cut back by 0 bases and J by 6 bases. The CDR3 contains 15 residues. From germline, CDR1 is SGHRS and CDR2 YFSETQ. The CDR3 spells CASSLVQRGINEQFF. In DNA form, the CDR3 reads TGCGCCAGCAGCTTGGTGCAGCGGGGAATCAATGAGCAGTTCTTC.

This clonotype was observed a few times. The rearrangement uses TRBV7-2 and TRBJ1-5; 9 bases agree with TRBD1. Per germline, CDR1 SGHTA and CDR2 FQGNSA. The V segment lost 5 bases and the J segment 7 bases; nucleotides outside the gene matches: 9. The CDR3 is made up of 15 amino acids. CDR3 sequence (DNA): TGTGCCAGCAGCCCGCAAGGGACAGGGCGACAGCCCCAGCATTTT. Its protein product is CASSPQGTGRQPQHF.